This record concerns one T cell receptor (beta chain) sequence. TCRdb's copy holds only in-frame clones and misses some; the assay was immunoSEQ multiplex PCR. The sample records 25,000 or so clones, just over 90% being singletons. This sample stems from a study of T cell changes during pregnancy in multiple sclerosis. The J segment lost 2 bases and the V segment lost 3 bases, leaving 17 bases of the junction unmatched. Germline-derived CDR1 and CDR2 are LGHNA and YNFKEQ. The CDR3 contains 19 residues. The receptor comes from a female donor with multiple sclerosis, enrolled in a pregnancy study. The sample consisted of CD8+ T cells from peripheral blood mononuclear cells, taken before pregnancy. The chain carries TRBV4-2 and TRBJ2-7; 9 nucleotides align to TRBD2. Here the CDR3 reads CASSQIAGEAPEVPYEQYF. The CDR3 coding sequence is TGTGCCAGCAGCCAGATAGCGGGAGAGGCCCCTGAGGTCCCCTACGAGCAGTACTTC.